This T cell receptor (beta chain) was obtained from a study of regulatory T cells in long-lasting Graves disease. Study at large: The study counted Graves' disease as persistent given over 5 years of antithyroid drugs and positive TSH receptor antibodies. Study conclusions and caveats: Those with persistent Graves' had less TCR diversity than newly diagnosed patients.

Germline V gene sequence: CDR1 MDHEN, CDR2 SYDVKM. This CDR3 is built from 14 residues. Regarding time point: persistent/refractory GD, antithyroid drugs over 5 years with positive TRAb. The TCR library was made from RNA that had been extracted from PBMCs in TRIzol. Graves' disease diagnosis followed American Thyroid Association guidelines. iRepertoire HTBI primers and Arm-PCR of CDR3 regions built TCR beta libraries. Using its own MiXCR run on the multiplex PCR reads, TCRdb lists one record per CDR3 protein. The repertoire has hundreds of thousands of distinct CDR3 sequences, less than 25% of them found once; the top ten carry around 13%. Regarding this clonotype: Antigen unknown. With a much larger clone just one base away, this may be a read error.

V is TRBV28 and J is TRBJ2-7; D uncertain. This TCR derives from a female donor with Graves disease. Material: peripheral blood mononuclear cells (PBMCs), obtained when the disease was refractory, from a patient treated with antithyroid drugs. CDR3 nucleotide sequence: TGTGCCAGCAGTTCCCATAAGAGCTCCGACGAGCAGTACTTC. Translation gives CASSSHKSSDEQYF.